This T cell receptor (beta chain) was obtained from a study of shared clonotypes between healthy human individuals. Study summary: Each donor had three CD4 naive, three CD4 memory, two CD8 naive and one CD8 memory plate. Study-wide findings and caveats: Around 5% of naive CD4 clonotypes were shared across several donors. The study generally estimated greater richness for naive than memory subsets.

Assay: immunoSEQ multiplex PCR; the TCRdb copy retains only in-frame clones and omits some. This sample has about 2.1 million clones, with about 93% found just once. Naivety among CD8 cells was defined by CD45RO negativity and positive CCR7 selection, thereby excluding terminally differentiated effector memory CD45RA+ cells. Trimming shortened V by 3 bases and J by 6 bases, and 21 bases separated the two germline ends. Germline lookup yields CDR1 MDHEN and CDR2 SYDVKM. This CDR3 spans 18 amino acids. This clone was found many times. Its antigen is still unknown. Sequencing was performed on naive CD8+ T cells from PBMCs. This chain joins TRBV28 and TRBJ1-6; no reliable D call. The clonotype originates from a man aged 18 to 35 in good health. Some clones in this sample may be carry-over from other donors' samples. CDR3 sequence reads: CASSFPLDGWVGNSPLHF. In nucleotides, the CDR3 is TGTGCCAGCAGTTTTCCACTAGACGGGTGGGTTGGTAATTCACCCCTCCACTTT. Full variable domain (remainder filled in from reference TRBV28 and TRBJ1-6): DVKVTQSSRYLVKRTGEKVFLECVQDMDHENMFWYRQDPGLGLRLIYFSYDVKMKEKGDIPEGYSVSREKKERFSLILESASTNQTSMYLCASSFPLDGWVGNSPLHFGNGTRLTVT.